This T cell receptor (beta chain) was recorded in a study of monozygotic twins with inflammatory bowel disease. Worth noting for this clonotype: Its antigen is still unknown.

Study findings and constraints: Reduced clonotype sharing with other individuals was observed in IBD patients relative to healthy twins, especially with disease activity. Telling different T cell subtypes apart from each other was not possible. TCRbeta diversity (inverse Simpson) was lower in IBD patients than in healthy co-twins.

Incorporation of UMIs carrying a 6-nucleotide sample barcode was performed by template switching. After re-calling the 5' RACE reads, TCRdb lists one entry per CDR3 protein, DNA absent. Its table records 80,000 or so distinct CDR3 sequences. The germline V gene encodes CDR1 SEHNR and CDR2 FQNEAQ (reference sequence). This CDR3 spans 14 amino acids. The sequenced sample consisted of blood. The chain is built from TRBV7-9 and TRBJ2-3. The clonotype originates from a human donor with ulcerative colitis or Crohn's disease, or a healthy co-twin of an affected twin (not recorded which). The CDR3 loop is CASSQRSGTDTQYF.